This entry lists 28 T cell receptor beta chains sequenced from one sample in a study of T-cell reconstitution after alpha-beta-depleted transplantation in children. Preparation of the TCRbeta library used unique molecular identifiers. A single record per CDR3 protein comes from TCRdb applying MiXCR to the PCR reads. The table has about 300,000 distinct CDR3 sequences, about a tenth seen once. The sequencing used PBMCs, collected before TCRalphabeta/CD19-depleted stem cell transplant. The receptor set was obtained from a boy in the first two years of life with acute myeloid leukemia, due to receive a stem cell transplant.

The table lists this clonotype with many counts. The chain employs TRBV10-3 and TRBJ2-7; the D call may be TRBD1 or TRBD2 (5 bases each). There are 14 residues in the CDR3. Germline V gives CDR1 ENHRY, CDR2 SYGVKD. V lost 3 bases, J lost 4 bases, and 13 bases lay in between. The CDR3 reads CAISERQGGYEQYF. The CDR3 DNA is TGTGCCATCAGTGAACGGCAGGGCGGGTACGAGCAGTACTTC.

This clonotype came up many times. The rearrangement joins TRBV6-2 or TRBV6-3 to TRBJ2-7; TRBD2 agrees at 10 bases. The CDR3 consists of 15 residues. V gave up 5 bases and J gave up 4 bases; unmatched junction bases: 8. Germline-derived CDR1 and CDR2 are MNHEY and SVGEGT. The CDR3 reads CASSTGLALPYEQYF. DNA for the CDR3: TGTGCCAGCAGTACGGGACTAGCGTTACCTTACGAGCAGTACTTC.

The table lists this clonotype with a few counts. The V and J genes are TRBV5-4 and TRBJ2-7; D might be TRBD1 (6 bases). V shed 7 bases and J shed 2 bases, with 19 bases lying between them. CDR1 and CDR2 from the germline V gene are SGHNT and YYREEE (reference sequence). The CDR3 has 15 residues. The CDR3 sequence: CASEVGGQWAYEQYF. CDR3 bases: TGTGCCAGCGAGGTTGGGGGCCAGTGGGCCTACGAGCAGTACTTC.

This clonotype was counted at least ten times. The chain is built from TRBV5-1 and TRBJ2-1; D not resolved. Trimming removed 2 bases from V and 0 bases from J, with 6 bases in between. The CDR3 is made up of 14 amino acids. Germline CDR1 SGHRS, CDR2 YFSETQ. CDR3 sequence reads: CASSFQHSYNEQFF. The CDR3, as DNA: TGCGCCAGCAGCTTTCAGCACTCCTACAATGAGCAGTTCTTC.

In this sample, this clonotype turned up many times. The rearrangement joins TRBV20-1 to TRBJ1-5; TRBD1 matches at 9 bases. With V trimmed by 3 bases and J by 4 bases, 4 bases remained unmatched. The germline V gene encodes CDR1 DFQATT and CDR2 SNEGSKA (reference sequence). The CDR3 is 14 residues long. In nucleotides, the CDR3 is TGCAGTGCTAGGGTCGACAGGGGGAATCAGCCCCAGCATTTT. Protein: CSARVDRGNQPQHF.

This clonotype was seen more than once but under ten times. The chain couples TRBV20-1 to TRBJ2-6; D gene unclear. The germline CDR1 and CDR2 sequences are DFQATT and SNEGSKA (reference sequence). V lost 3 bases and J lost 2, with 14 bases in between. The CDR3 runs to 16 residues. CDR3 in amino acids: CSARSSKWPGANVLTF. CDR3 nucleotides: TGCAGTGCTAGGAGTAGTAAGTGGCCTGGGGCCAACGTCCTGACTTTC.

V gene TRBV5-1 combines with J gene TRBJ2-1; the match to TRBD2 covers 10 bases. The germline V gene encodes CDR1 SGHRS and CDR2 YFSETQ. The CDR3 has 15 residues. V was pared by 4 bases and J by 3 bases, with 4 bases of the junction left unmatched. The DNA for the CDR3 is TGCGCCAGCAGCGTAACTAGCGGGGTCTACAATGAGCAGTTCTTC. It specifies CASSVTSGVYNEQFF.

The gene calls are TRBV30 and TRBJ2-3; D gene unclear. CDR3 length equals 14 residues. Germline CDR1 GTSNPN, CDR2 SVGIG (reference sequence). With 0 bases removed from V and 4 bases from J, the gap between germline ends came to 11 bases. CDR3 protein: CAWSVGESADTQYF. The CDR3, as DNA: TGTGCCTGGAGTGTCGGCGAATCCGCAGATACGCAGTATTTT.

This clonotype was recorded many times. The rearrangement links TRBV28 to TRBJ2-7; 8 bases align to TRBD1. V lost 5 bases, J lost 2 bases, and 11 bases stayed unmatched. The length of the CDR3 is 16 residues. Germline V CDR1 and CDR2: MDHEN, SYDVKM. The CDR3 nucleotides read TGTGCCAGCAGTCCAATACAGGGGGTCGTTACCTACGAGCAGTACTTC. This encodes CASSPIQGVVTYEQYF.

The CDR3 spells CSATQRVLSGANVLTF. The CDR3 region has the DNA TGCAGTGCTACACAGCGAGTTCTCTCTGGGGCCAACGTCCTGACTTTC. The chain has TRBV20-1 and TRBJ2-6; D is unresolved. CDR1 DFQATT and CDR2 SNEGSKA come from the germline V gene (reference sequence). This CDR3 has 16 amino acids. The V and J ends lost 4 bases and 0 bases respectively, with 13 bases between them.

This clonotype showed up many times. This chain uses TRBV12-3 or TRBV12-4 with TRBJ2-1, with D uncertain. V was shortened by 5 bases and J by 6 bases, with 17 bases between the two germline ends. This CDR3 is 15 amino acids long. This CDR3 is CASSPPRRAANEQFF. In nucleotides, the CDR3 is TGTGCCAGCAGTCCTCCCAGGCGCGCGGCCAATGAGCAGTTCTTC.

This clonotype was found many times. The chain links TRBV15 to TRBJ2-1; 8 nucleotides align to TRBD2. In germline, CDR1 is LNHNV, CDR2 YYDKDF (reference sequence). V lost 1 base and J lost 12; bases outside the gene matches: 8. There are 14 residues in the CDR3. The CDR3 bases are TGTGCCACCAGCAGAGTTCAGGGACTAGACGGGCAGTTCTTC. Protein: CATSRVQGLDGQFF. The variable domain in full, completed from reference TRBV15 and TRBJ2-1, reads DAMVIQNPRYQVTQFGKPVTLSCSQTLNHNVMYWYQQKSSQAPKLLFHYYDKDFNNEADTPDNFQSRRPNTSFCFLDIRSPGLGDTAMYLCATSRVQGLDGQFFGPGTRLTVL.

Many counts were recorded for this clonotype. The genes are TRBV29-1 and TRBJ1-2; D may be TRBD1 (5 bases). CDR3 length: 11 residues. V shed 3 bases and J shed 3 bases, with 5 bases lying between them. Germline V gene data show CDR1 as SQVTM and CDR2 as ANQGSEA. CDR3 in amino acids: CSVDRDYGYTF. The CDR3 region has the DNA TGCAGCGTTGACAGGGACTATGGCTACACCTTC.

This chain uses TRBV4-2 with TRBJ2-1; D might be TRBD1 or TRBD2, each matching 5 bases. The V end was cut by 0 bases, the J end by 0 bases, with 9 bases between. Germline V gene lookup returns CDR1 LGHNA and CDR2 YNFKEQ. The CDR3 covers 16 residues. DNA of the CDR3: TGTGCCAGCAGCCAAGAGGCAGGGAGCTCCTACAATGAGCAGTTCTTC. Protein sequence: CASSQEAGSSYNEQFF.

The sample holds a few counts of this clonotype. The chain couples TRBV7-9 to TRBJ2-7, with D tentatively TRBD1 or TRBD2 (5 bases each). Trimming pared 1 base from V and 0 bases from J, leaving 10 bases between. The CDR3 extends over 15 amino acids. In germline, CDR1 is SEHNR, CDR2 FQNEAQ (reference sequence). The CDR3 is CASSLERQGSYEQYF. CDR3 in DNA: TGTGCCAGCAGCTTAGAGCGGCAGGGCTCCTACGAGCAGTACTTC.

In this sample, this clonotype turned up many times. This chain connects TRBV9 to TRBJ2-7; tentative D call: TRBD2 (5 bases). The V gene lost 3 bases and the J gene lost 6 bases, with 13 bases spanning the gap. Germline CDR1 SGDLS, CDR2 YYNGEE. CDR3 size: 13 residues. CDR3 in amino acids: CASSGSRESEQYF. In DNA form, the CDR3 reads TGTGCCAGCAGCGGATCTAGGGAGAGCGAGCAGTACTTC.

This clonotype has just a few counts. The chain is built from TRBV6-1 and TRBJ2-2; 7 nucleotides line up with TRBD2. With 6 bases clipped from V and 1 base from J, the junction kept 5 bases outside the gene matches. CDR3 length: 15 amino acids. Per the germline V gene, CDR1 is MNHNS and CDR2 is SASEGT. CDR3 protein: CASSLAVLNTGELFF. CDR3 sequence (DNA): TGTGCCAGCAGCCTAGCGGTGCTGAACACCGGGGAGCTGTTTTTT.

Many counts were recorded for this clonotype. The genes are TRBV5-1 and TRBJ1-2; D is possibly TRBD1 (5 bases). The V end lost 4 bases, the J end lost 8 bases, and 21 bases lay between the germline ends. This CDR3 is 15 amino acids long. CDR1 and CDR2 (germline): SGHRS, YFSETQ. This CDR3 reads CASSPRVGQTEGYTF. In DNA form, the CDR3 reads TGCGCCAGCAGCCCCAGGGTGGGGCAGACGGAAGGCTACACCTTC.

This clonotype was observed at least ten times. The chain carries TRBV5-1 and TRBJ2-2; 11 bases align to TRBD2. Germline assignment: CDR1 SGHRS and CDR2 YFSETQ. V was pared by 4 bases and J by 4 bases, with 3 bases of the junction left unmatched. The CDR3 runs to 15 residues. The CDR3 sequence: CASSLTSGGTGELFF. The CDR3, as DNA: TGCGCCAGCAGCCTCACTAGCGGGGGCACCGGGGAGCTGTTTTTT.

This clonotype was seen ten or more times. The chain has TRBV29-1 and TRBJ2-7; 11 positions match TRBD1. Looked up from germline, CDR1 is SQVTM and CDR2 is ANQGSEA. The CDR3 covers 17 residues. Germline trimming cut 4 bases from V and 2 bases from J; bases unmatched to any gene: 13. CDR3 nucleotide sequence: TGCAGCGTTGCCAGCTGGACAGGGGGCAACCGACCCTACGAGCAGTACTTC. This sequence encodes CSVASWTGGNRPYEQYF.

At least ten counts were recorded for this clonotype. At one boundary the junction diverges from the germline segment, which might be a read error. The chain joins TRBV18 to TRBJ2-6; D is uncertain. This CDR3 comprises 15 residues. Germline-derived CDR1 and CDR2 are KGHSH and LQKENI. CDR3 nucleotides: TGCGCCAGCAGCCCCCCCGGCTCTGGGGCCAACGTCCTGACTTTC. Translating it yields CASSPPGSGANVLTF.

This clonotype was seen many times. The gene calls are TRBV7-9 and TRBJ2-1, with D perhaps given as TRBD1 or TRBD2 (6 bases each). This CDR3 is built from 16 residues. CDR1 SEHNR and CDR2 FQNEAQ come from the germline V gene (reference sequence). V lost 7 bases to trimming and J lost 3 bases, with 19 bases between them. CDR3 in amino acids: CASNTRGGRGYNEQFF. CDR3 nucleotide sequence: TGTGCCAGCAACACACGAGGGGGGCGGGGCTACAATGAGCAGTTCTTC. Based on the CDR3 plus reference TRBV7-9 and TRBJ2-1, the full variable domain is DTGVSQNPRHKITKRGQNVTFRCDPISEHNRLYWYRQTLGQGPEFLTYFQNEAQLEKSRLLSDRFSAERPKGSFSTLEIQRTEQGDSAMYLCASNTRGGRGYNEQFFGPGTRLTVL.

This clonotype was picked up a small number of times. The chain links TRBV5-1 to TRBJ2-7, with D possibly matching TRBD1 (5 bases). CDR1 SGHRS and CDR2 YFSETQ come from the germline V gene. The CDR3 is 13 amino acids. The ends were cut back, 3 bases at V and 0 bases at J, with 7 bases in the middle. The CDR3 spells CASSWTNSYEQYF. In DNA, the CDR3 is TGCGCCAGCAGCTGGACAAACTCCTACGAGCAGTACTTC.

This clonotype appeared a few times. The chain carries TRBV7-3 and TRBJ2-5; D call uncertain. The CDR3 extends over 15 amino acids. The V gene's germline CDR1 is SGHTA and CDR2 FQGTGA. Between the trimmed V and J ends, which lost 0 bases and 6 bases, there was a span of 14 bases. DNA of the CDR3: TGTGCCAGCAGCTTAACTGGGTCCAGTCCGCAGACCCAGTACTTC. Its protein is CASSLTGSSPQTQYF.

This clonotype was seen repeatedly, ten times or more. The junction differs from germline at one of its ends, possibly a read error. The chain combines TRBV7-2 with TRBJ2-7; D uncertain. CDR1 and CDR2 (germline): SGHTA, FQGNSA. This CDR3 has 14 amino acids. Here the CDR3 DNA reads TGTGCCAGCAGCCGGGCCGACCTATTCTACGGGCAGTACTTC. Translating it yields CASSRADLFYGQYF.

The sample holds many counts of this clonotype. The chain uses TRBV7-6 and TRBJ2-6; D is undetermined. The CDR3 length is 16 residues. V shed 3 bases and J shed 0 bases, with 9 bases lying between them. The germline V gene has CDR1 SGHVS and CDR2 FNYEAQ. In nucleotides, the CDR3 is TGTGCCAGCAGCTTCGCCAGTAGCTCTGGGGCCAACGTCCTGACTTTC. Residues: CASSFASSSGANVLTF.

This clonotype was counted a few times. The chain couples TRBV19 to TRBJ1-1; D is unresolved. Germline-derived CDR1 and CDR2 are LNHDA and SQIVND (reference sequence). This CDR3 has 14 amino acids. V lost 7 bases, J lost 4 bases, and 16 bases lay in between. CDR3 sequence: CASIARIIGTEAFF. The DNA of the CDR3 is TGTGCCAGTATCGCCCGGATAATAGGCACTGAAGCTTTCTTT. Drawing the rest from reference TRBV19 and TRBJ1-1, the complete variable domain is DGGITQSPKYLFRKEGQNVTLSCEQNLNHDAMYWYRQDPGQGLRLIYYSQIVNDFQKGDIAEGYSVSREKKESFPLTVTSAQKNPTAFYLCASIARIIGTEAFFGQGTRLTVV.

A few counts support this clonotype. J is TRBJ2-3 and V is TRBV6-5; 8 bases map to TRBD2. From germline, CDR1 is MNHEY and CDR2 SVGAGI. CDR3 length equals 13 residues. Losses at the gene ends were 4 bases for V and 11 bases for J; bases not matched to a gene: 8. The CDR3 nucleotides are TGTGCCAGCAGTTCCCGTAGCGGGACTAGGCAGTATTTT. As protein: CASSSRSGTRQYF.